This T cell receptor (beta chain) was recorded in a study of T cell changes during pregnancy in multiple sclerosis. Using immunoSEQ multiplex PCR, the repertoire was profiled, and TCRdb retains in-frame clones only, with some absent. The data hold approximately 85,000 clones, with roughly nine tenths observed a single time. The CDR3 has 14 amino acids. Trimming removed 2 bases from V and 2 bases from J, with 13 bases in between. Germline V lookup: CDR1 GTSNPN, CDR2 SVGIG (reference sequence). The sequencing used peripheral blood, collected in the first trimester of pregnancy. The source is a female donor with multiple sclerosis, enrolled in a pregnancy study. The chain uses TRBV30 and TRBJ2-7, with TRBD1 as a possible D gene (5 bases). The chain's CDR3 is CAWSLTTGPYEQYF. The CDR3 DNA reads as TGTGCCTGGAGTCTCACTACAGGTCCCTACGAGCAGTACTTC. Based on the CDR3 plus reference TRBV30 and TRBJ2-7, the full variable domain is SQTIHQWPATLVQPVGSPLSLECTVEGTSNPNLYWYRQAAGRGLQLLFYSVGIGQISSEVPQNLSASRPQDRQFILSSKKLLLSDSGFYLCAWSLTTGPYEQYFGPGTRLTVT.